The T cell receptor beta chain described here comes from a study of cytomegalovirus exposure and HLA in healthy donors. The CDR3 has 15 residues. Unmatched junction bases numbered 4, after V lost 0 bases and J lost 3 bases. Germline V gene sequence: CDR1 SGHNT, CDR2 YYREEE (reference sequence). PCR involved 60 Vbeta and 13 Jbeta primers. Using immunoSEQ multiplex PCR, the repertoire was profiled, and TCRdb retains in-frame clones only, with some absent. The repertoire table contains under 200,000 clones. The chain employs TRBV5-4 and TRBJ2-7, with 9 bases identical to TRBD1. The sequencing input was PBMCs. This receptor was identified in a man aged 25-40 years in good health and CMV-seronegative. CDR3 in DNA: TGTGCCAGCAGCTTGGAAGGACAGGGGAACTACGAGCAGTACTTC. As protein: CASSLEGQGNYEQYF.